This T cell receptor (beta chain) was sequenced during a study of blood T cells in healthy people across ages. Study conclusions and caveats: One million T cells yielded diversity estimates that were considered underestimates.

Per the germline V gene, CDR1 is DFQATT and CDR2 is SNEGSKA (reference sequence). V lost 6 bases, J lost 0 bases, and 14 bases lay in between. CDR3 length equals 14 residues. A second about 7 to 12 cycle PCR used barcoded and J-beta primers. Unique molecular identifiers of 12 random nucleotides labeled each cDNA. MiXCR was run by TCRdb on the 5' RACE reads, yielding one entry per CDR3 protein. The sample carries around 870,000 distinct CDR3 sequences, 25% to 35% recorded once. For this clonotype: Its antigen remains unknown.

RNA extraction gave at least 5 micrograms of total RNA per sample. The J gene is TRBJ1-2, the V gene TRBV20-1; unclear D gene. The origin of this receptor is a woman of 80 years or more in good health. Sequencing was carried out using blood. The chain's CDR3 is CSAPTRATNYGYTF. The CDR3, as DNA: TGCAGTGCACCAACGCGGGCTACTAACTATGGCTACACCTTC.